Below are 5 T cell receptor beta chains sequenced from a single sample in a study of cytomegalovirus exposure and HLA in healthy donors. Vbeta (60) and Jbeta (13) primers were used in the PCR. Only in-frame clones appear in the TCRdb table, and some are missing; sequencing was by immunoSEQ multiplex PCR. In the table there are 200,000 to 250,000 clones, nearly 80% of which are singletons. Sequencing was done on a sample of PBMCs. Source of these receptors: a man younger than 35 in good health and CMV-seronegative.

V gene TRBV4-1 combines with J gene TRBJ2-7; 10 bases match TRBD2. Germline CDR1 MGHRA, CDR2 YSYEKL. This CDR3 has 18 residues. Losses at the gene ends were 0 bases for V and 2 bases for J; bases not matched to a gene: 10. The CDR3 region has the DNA TGCGCCAGCAGCCAAGATGCGAAGGTAGCGGGGGGTGCCTACGAGCAGTACTTC. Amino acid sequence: CASSQDAKVAGGAYEQYF.

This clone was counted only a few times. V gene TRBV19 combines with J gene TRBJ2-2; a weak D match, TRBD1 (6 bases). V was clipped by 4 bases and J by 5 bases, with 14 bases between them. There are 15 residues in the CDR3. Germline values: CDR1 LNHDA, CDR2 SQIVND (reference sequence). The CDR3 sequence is CASSNKVRGTGELFF. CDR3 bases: TGTGCCAGTAGTAATAAGGTCAGGGGTACCGGGGAGCTGTTTTTT. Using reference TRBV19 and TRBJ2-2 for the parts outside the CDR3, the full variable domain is DGGITQSPKYLFRKEGQNVTLSCEQNLNHDAMYWYRQDPGQGLRLIYYSQIVNDFQKGDIAEGYSVSREKKESFPLTVTSAQKNPTAFYLCASSNKVRGTGELFFGEGSRLTVL.

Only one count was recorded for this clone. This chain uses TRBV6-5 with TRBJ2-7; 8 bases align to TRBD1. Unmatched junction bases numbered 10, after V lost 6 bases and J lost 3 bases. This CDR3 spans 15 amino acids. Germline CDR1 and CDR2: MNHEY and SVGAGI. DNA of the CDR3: TGTGCCAGCAGCTCCGGGACAGGTCGGCTCTACGAGCAGTACTTC. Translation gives CASSSGTGRLYEQYF.

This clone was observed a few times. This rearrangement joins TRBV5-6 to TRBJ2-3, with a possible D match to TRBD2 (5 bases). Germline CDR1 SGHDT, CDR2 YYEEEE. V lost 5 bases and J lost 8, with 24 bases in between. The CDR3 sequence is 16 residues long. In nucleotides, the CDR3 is TGTGCCAGCAGTCCTAACACCATCTCGGGGAGTACTACGCAGTATTTT. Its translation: CASSPNTISGSTTQYF.

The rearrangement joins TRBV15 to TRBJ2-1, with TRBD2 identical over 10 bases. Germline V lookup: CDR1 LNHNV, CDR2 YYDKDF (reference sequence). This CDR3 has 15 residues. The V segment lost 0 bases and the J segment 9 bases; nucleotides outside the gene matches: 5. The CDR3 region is CATSRDGAGGSEQFF. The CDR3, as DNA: TGTGCCACCAGCAGAGATGGAGCGGGAGGGAGTGAGCAGTTCTTC.